A single sample gave rise to the 2 T cell receptor beta chains below, sequenced in a study of post-analysis software for immune sequencing data. Study-wide points: Higher frequency in patients than in controls was seen for a handful of TRBV segments, with TRBV5-6, TRBV5-1 and TRBV20-1 among them.

Unique molecular identifiers featured in each of the TCR beta cDNA libraries. MiXCR, applied by TCRdb to the PCR reads, yields one record per CDR3 protein. The sample comprises hundreds of thousands of distinct CDR3 sequences, about 27% of which are singletons, and around 0.56% rests with the top ten. These receptors' targets are unknown. Source material: blood. The receptors derive from a girl aged 10 to 17 with multiple sclerosis.

This clonotype came up a few times. V is TRBV10-3 and J is TRBJ1-2; a possible D gene is TRBD1 (5 bases). The germline CDR1 and CDR2 sequences are ENHRY and SYGVKD. The V gene lost 2 bases and the J gene lost 5 bases, with 9 bases spanning the gap. The length of the CDR3 is 13 residues. CDR3 sequence reads: CAISERTGYGYTF. CDR3 coding DNA: TGTGCCATCAGTGAGCGCACAGGATATGGCTACACCTTC.

V gene TRBV5-1 combines with J gene TRBJ1-2, with 10 bases fitting TRBD1. The V and J ends lost 3 bases and 4 bases, in that order; junction bases with no gene match: 15. The CDR3 length is 18 residues. CDR1 is SGHRS, CDR2 YFSETQ, per germline. In DNA form, the CDR3 reads TGCGCCAGCAGCTCGACCGATACCGGGACAGGGGATCGCTATGGCTACACCTTC. Translating it yields CASSSTDTGTGDRYGYTF.